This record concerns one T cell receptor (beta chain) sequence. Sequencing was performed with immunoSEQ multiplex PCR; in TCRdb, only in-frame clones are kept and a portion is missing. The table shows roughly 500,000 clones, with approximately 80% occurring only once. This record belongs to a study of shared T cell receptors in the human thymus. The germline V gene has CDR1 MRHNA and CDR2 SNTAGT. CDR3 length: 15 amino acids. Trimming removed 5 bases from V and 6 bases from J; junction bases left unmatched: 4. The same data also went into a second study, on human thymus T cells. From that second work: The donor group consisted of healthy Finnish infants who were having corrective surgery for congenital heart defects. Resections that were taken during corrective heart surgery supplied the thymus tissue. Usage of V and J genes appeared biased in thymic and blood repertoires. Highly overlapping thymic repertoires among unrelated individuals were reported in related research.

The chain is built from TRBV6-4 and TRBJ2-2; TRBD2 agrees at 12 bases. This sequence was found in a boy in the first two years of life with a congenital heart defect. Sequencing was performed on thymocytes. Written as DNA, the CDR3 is TGTGCCAGCAGTCCTAGCGGGAGGGCCGCCGGGGAGCTGTTTTTT. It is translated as CASSPSGRAAGELFF.